The 4 T cell receptor beta chains below all came from one sample that was sequenced in a study of spatial heterogeneity in lung cancer. Time point meaning: sample taken at primary tumor resection. Extraction of whole RNA from tumor, nontumor lung or frozen PBMC preceded unsorted sequencing. Each CDR3 protein gets one entry after TCRdb re-called the 5' RACE reads with MiXCR. The data contain 60,000 to 65,000 distinct CDR3 sequences, around 8.4% of them seen just once; the ten biggest clones take up over 13%. The starting material was PBMCs, obtained at surgery. These receptors were taken from a female donor with early-stage non-small cell lung cancer.

This clonotype has just a few counts. The genes are TRBV6-6 and TRBJ1-6; 8 nucleotides align to TRBD1. CDR3 length: 17 amino acids. Germline V gene data show CDR1 as MNHNY and CDR2 as SVGAGI (reference sequence). V lost 2 bases to trimming and J lost 10 bases; unmatched junction nucleotides: 13. CDR3 in DNA: TGTGCCAGCAGTTACACCCCAGGACAGGGACGTACCTCACCCCTCCACTTT. Translated, it gives CASSYTPGQGRTSPLHF.

This clonotype was seen ten or more times. The J gene is TRBJ1-5, the V gene TRBV6-1; possibly TRBD1 for D (6 bases). Germline loops: CDR1 MNHNS, CDR2 SASEGT. CDR3 length: 16 amino acids. The V end lost 4 bases, the J end lost 1 base, and 14 bases lay between the germline ends. The CDR3 DNA reads TGTGCCAGCAGTGTAGAGGACAGTCAGAGCAATCAGCCCCAGCATTTT. Translated: CASSVEDSQSNQPQHF.

With respect to this clonotype: Without the conserved terminal phenylalanine or tryptophan, this CDR3 likely stems from a read error. V usage is TRBV11-2 and J usage is TRBJ2-5; no reliable D call. This CDR3 comprises 11 residues. Per germline, CDR1 SGHAT and CDR2 FQNNGV. Trimming left V 1 base short and J 5 bases short, with 2 bases between. CDR3 nucleotides: TGTGCCAGCAGCTTAGTTGAGACCCAGTACGTC. Its protein is CASSLVETQYV.

This clonotype was seen a few times. The chain combines TRBV29-1 with TRBJ1-4; no reliable D call. Trimming shortened V by 5 bases and J by 3 bases, and 4 bases separated the two germline ends. Germline V gene lookup returns CDR1 SQVTM and CDR2 ANQGSEA. The CDR3 totals 11 residues. The CDR3 loop is CSVSSNEKLFF. As DNA, the CDR3 is TGCAGCGTTTCATCTAATGAAAAACTGTTTTTT.